Here is one T cell receptor (beta chain) with its context. Its antigen is currently unknown. This entry belongs to a study of cytomegalovirus exposure and HLA in healthy donors. Overall study findings and caveats: In all likelihood, a cluster of highly shared sequence variants was a sequencing artifact. Immune exposure information available was restricted to CMV serostatus.

This CDR3 region has 13 residues. Germline CDR1 SGHRS, CDR2 YFSETQ. Deletions cut 1 base from V and 9 bases from J, with 11 bases between. Primers: 60 Vbeta forward and 13 Jbeta reverse. Produced via immunoSEQ multiplex PCR; TCRdb's table is partial and in-frame only. The table gives 20,000 to 25,000 clones; the top ten clones make up 17% of it. This sequence joins TRBV5-1 and TRBJ2-1; the D is unclear. This sequence was found in a male donor in good health and CMV-seropositive. Sequencing was carried out using PBMCs. CDR3 in DNA: TGCGCCAGCAGCTTGACGGTCGCTGGTGAGCAGTTCTTC. It encodes CASSLTVAGEQFF.